This entry features one T cell receptor (beta chain) sequence. Data came from immunoSEQ multiplex PCR; TCRdb stores just in-frame clones and leaves some out. The repertoire has 45,000 to 70,000 clones, roughly 90% of them found once; the top ten carry approximately 0.18%. These data are taken from a study of T cell changes during pregnancy in multiple sclerosis. This CDR3 has 12 residues. The germline V gene has CDR1 KGHSH and CDR2 LQKENI. V lost 6 bases and J lost 7, with 12 bases in between. The rearrangement links TRBV18 to TRBJ1-1, with TRBD1 as a possible D gene (6 bases). The input for sequencing was CD4+ T cells from peripheral blood mononuclear cells, taken after pregnancy. The clonotype comes from a female donor in good health, enrolled as a control in a pregnancy study. This CDR3 reads CASSGQTVEAFF. The DNA of the CDR3 is TGTGCCAGCTCTGGACAGACAGTTGAAGCTTTCTTT.